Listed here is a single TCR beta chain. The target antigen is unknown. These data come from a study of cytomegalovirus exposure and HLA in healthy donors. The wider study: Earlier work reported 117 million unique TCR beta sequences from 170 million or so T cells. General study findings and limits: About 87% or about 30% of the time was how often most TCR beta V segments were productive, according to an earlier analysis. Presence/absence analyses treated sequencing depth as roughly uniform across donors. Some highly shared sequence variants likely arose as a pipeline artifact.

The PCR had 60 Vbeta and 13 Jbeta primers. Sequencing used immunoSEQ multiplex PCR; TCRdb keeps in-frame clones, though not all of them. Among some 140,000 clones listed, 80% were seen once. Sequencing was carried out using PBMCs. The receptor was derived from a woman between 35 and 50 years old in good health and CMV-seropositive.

The CDR3 spells CAINSGGDNQPQHF. In nucleotides, the CDR3 is TGTGCCATCAATTCAGGGGGAGACAATCAGCCCCAGCATTTT. This chain links TRBV10-3 with TRBJ1-5, with 7 bases aligning to TRBD1. CDR3 length: 14 amino acids. Germline values: CDR1 ENHRY, CDR2 SYGVKD. V trimming: 7 bases; J trimming: 3 bases; junction bases outside the gene matches: 6.